This T cell receptor beta chain was profiled in a study of PD-1 blockade in classical Hodgkin lymphoma. Study-wide points: Initiation of nivolumab under 1 year after ASCT led to exclusion of patients.

This clone is deemed medium-sized (0.01 to 0.1%). The antigen is undetermined. Clones were sequenced by immunoSEQ multiplex PCR, and TCRdb holds only the in-frame ones, with some missing. The sample records 13,000 to 15,000 clones, about four fifths being singletons. The V end was cut by 3 bases, the J end by 14 bases, with 11 bases between. The CDR3 is made up of 12 amino acids. CDR1 is SGHTA and CDR2 is FQGNSA in the germline V gene. After autologous stem cell transplantation all patients relapsed, and prior brentuximab vedotin exposure differed between cohorts. The material was peripheral blood mononuclear cells (PBMCs), obtained at baseline. The genes are TRBV7-2 and TRBJ1-6; D call uncertain. This sequence was found in a human donor with classical Hodgkin lymphoma. CDR3 sequence (DNA): TGTGCCAGCAGCTTTAGAACGGGAACCCTCCACTTT. Amino acids: CASSFRTGTLHF.